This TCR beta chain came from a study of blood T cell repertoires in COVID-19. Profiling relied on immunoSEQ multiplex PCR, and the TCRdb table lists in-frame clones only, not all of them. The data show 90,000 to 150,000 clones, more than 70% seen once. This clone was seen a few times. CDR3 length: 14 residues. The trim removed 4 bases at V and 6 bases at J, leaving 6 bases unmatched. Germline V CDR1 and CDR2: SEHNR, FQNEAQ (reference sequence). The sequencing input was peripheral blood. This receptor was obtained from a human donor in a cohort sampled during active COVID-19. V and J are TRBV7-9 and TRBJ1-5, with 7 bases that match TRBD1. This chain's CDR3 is CASSSSGGGQPQHF. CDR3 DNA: TGTGCCAGCAGCTCGTCAGGGGGTGGTCAGCCCCAGCATTTT.